The 16 T cell receptor beta chains below all came from one sample that was sequenced in a study of T cells in Graves' hyperthyroidism and ophthalmopathy. RNA transcripts provided the source from which TCR beta CDR3 regions were amplified. A set of HTBI primers served as the primers for a first-round RT-PCR of the TCR CDR3. In TCRdb, the multiplex PCR reads were re-called with MiXCR into one record per CDR3 protein. This sample has over 650,000 distinct CDR3 sequences; just under 45% occur once, and the top ten carry roughly 7.2%. Sequenced input: peripheral blood or thyroid tissue (not recorded which). These receptors all stem from an adult man with Graves' disease, either hyperthyroidism or ophthalmopathy (not recorded which).

As to this clonotype: A junction boundary mismatches the germline segment, possibly from a read error. This chain uses TRBV29-1 with TRBJ1-2; 7 bases align to TRBD1. This CDR3 comprises 13 residues. Germline CDR1 and CDR2: SQVTM and ANQGSEA. DNA for the CDR3: TGCAGCGCAGAGGGGGCGGATAACTATGCCTACACCTTC. Translation gives CSAEGADNYAYTF.

The J gene is TRBJ2-5, the V gene TRBV7-2; 8 bases agree with TRBD1. The CDR3 spans 14 residues. Per the germline V gene, CDR1 is SGHTA and CDR2 is FQGNSA. V gave up 5 bases and J gave up 1 base; unmatched junction bases: 3. CDR3 DNA: TGTGCCAGCAGCCAAGGGACAGGCCAAGAGACCCAGTACTTC. Translated, it gives CASSQGTGQETQYF. Drawing the rest from reference TRBV7-2 and TRBJ2-5, the complete variable domain is GAGVSQSPSNKVTEKGKDVELRCDPISGHTALYWYRQSLGQGLEFLIYFQGNSAPDKSGLPSDRFSAERTGGSVSTLTIQRTQQEDSAVYLCASSQGTGQETQYFGPGTRLLVL.

This clonotype was found once. This may stem from a read error, because a much larger clone lies one nucleotide away. J is TRBJ1-1 and V is TRBV7-9, with D hard to call. Germline-derived CDR1 and CDR2 are SEHNR and FQNEAQ (reference sequence). This CDR3 spans 14 amino acids. The V gene lost 5 bases and the J gene lost 3 bases, with 13 bases spanning the gap. This chain's CDR3 is CASSQGGGYTEAFF. CDR3 coding DNA: TGTGCCAGCAGCCAAGGCGGAGGGTACACTGAAGCTTTCTTT.

The rearrangement joins TRBV10-3 to TRBJ1-3; D is ambiguous. V was clipped by 3 bases and J by 4 bases, with 10 bases between them. This CDR3 is 14 amino acids long. The germline CDR1 and CDR2 sequences are ENHRY and SYGVKD. DNA for the CDR3: TGTGCCATCAGTGAAGTTGGGAAAGGAAACACCATATATTTT. It specifies CAISEVGKGNTIYF.

This clonotype was recorded at least ten times. The V call is TRBV10-3, the J call TRBJ1-1; D not resolved. The germline V and J ends were trimmed by 2 bases and 1 base, with 8 bases remaining between them. CDR1 and CDR2 (germline): ENHRY, SYGVKD. The CDR3 has 14 residues. The chain's CDR3 is CAISEGGSNTEAFF. The CDR3 bases are TGTGCCATCAGTGAGGGAGGGTCGAACACTGAAGCTTTCTTT.

In this sample, this clonotype turned up many times. This chain uses TRBV7-9 with TRBJ1-1, with D perhaps TRBD1 (6 bases). V was cut by 1 base and J by 4 bases, with 10 bases left in between. The CDR3 runs to 14 residues. Germline CDR1 is SEHNR and CDR2 is FQNEAQ (reference sequence). In nucleotides, the CDR3 is TGTGCCAGCAGCTTAGGGGGGCCCTTCACTGAAGCTTTCTTT. Translation: CASSLGGPFTEAFF.

The gene calls are TRBV20-1 and TRBJ2-5; no definite D call. From germline, CDR1 is DFQATT and CDR2 SNEGSKA (reference sequence). The CDR3 spans 16 residues. V lost 1 base to trimming and J lost 1 base, with 16 bases between them. Here the CDR3 DNA reads TGCAGTGCTAGAGCTTCAAAGGTCGACTCCCAAGAGACCCAGTACTTC. As protein: CSARASKVDSQETQYF.

This chain connects TRBV20-1 to TRBJ1-1; 9 bases are a match to TRBD1. V dropped 4 bases and J dropped 10; count of bases not matched to a gene: 10. The CDR3 is 13 amino acids. Germline loops: CDR1 DFQATT, CDR2 SNEGSKA (reference sequence). Written as DNA, the CDR3 is TGCAGTGCTACCCGGGACAGGGCGGAGGGAGCTTTCTTT. Its translation: CSATRDRAEGAFF.

In its sample, this clonotype was seen a few times. This chain connects TRBV29-1 to TRBJ1-2; 9 positions match TRBD1. This CDR3 spans 15 amino acids. The germline CDR1 and CDR2 sequences are SQVTM and ANQGSEA. The trim removed 6 bases at V and 5 bases at J, leaving 13 bases unmatched. The CDR3 coding sequence is TGCAGCGTGGCCCCTCCTGGACAGGGGCTTTATGGCTACACCTTC. Amino acids: CSVAPPGQGLYGYTF.

The CDR3 loop is CATSRDTVGSYVLTF. CDR3 bases: TGTGCCACCAGCAGAGATACGGTGGGGTCCTACGTCCTGACTTTC. The V and J genes are TRBV15 and TRBJ2-6, with no clear D. V dropped 0 bases and J dropped 11 bases, with 14 bases sitting between them. The CDR3 is 15 amino acids. The germline gives CDR1 LNHNV, CDR2 YYDKDF (reference sequence).

The chain carries TRBV20-1 and TRBJ1-4; 7 bases are a match to TRBD1. This CDR3 is built from 13 residues. Unmatched junction bases numbered 8, after V lost 6 bases and J lost 7 bases. The V gene's germline CDR1 is DFQATT and CDR2 SNEGSKA (reference sequence). In DNA form, the CDR3 reads TGCAGTGCAGAACCGGGACAGCCTGAAAAACTGTTTTTT. Translating it yields CSAEPGQPEKLFF.

The sample holds many counts of this clonotype. J is TRBJ1-2 and V is TRBV10-3; 7 bases are a match to TRBD1. The CDR3 is made up of 14 amino acids. Per the germline V gene, CDR1 is ENHRY and CDR2 is SYGVKD. Trimming cost V 6 bases and J 1 base; bases outside gene matches: 5. CDR3 bases: TGTGCCATCAGGGGGACAGACTTTAACTATGGCTACACCTTC. This sequence encodes CAIRGTDFNYGYTF.

The rearrangement links TRBV7-9 to TRBJ1-6, with a possible D match to TRBD1 (5 bases). V was clipped by 3 bases and J by 13 bases, with 16 bases between them. The CDR3 runs 14 residues. From germline, CDR1 is SEHNR and CDR2 FQNEAQ (reference sequence). The CDR3 region has the DNA TGTGCCAGCAGCTTCCTAGGGGACTCCACGCCCCTCCACTTT. Translation gives CASSFLGDSTPLHF.

This clonotype was detected a few times. The chain joins TRBV7-9 to TRBJ1-5; D unclear. Looked up from germline, CDR1 is SEHNR and CDR2 is FQNEAQ (reference sequence). The V end lost 4 bases, the J end lost 0 bases, and 10 bases lay between the germline ends. The CDR3 consists of 15 residues. The CDR3 nucleotides read TGTGCCAGCAGCTCTAGCGGGGTTAGCAATCAGCCCCAGCATTTT. This gives the protein CASSSSGVSNQPQHF.

The rearrangement joins TRBV7-9 to TRBJ1-1; D uncertain. The CDR3 loop spans 11 amino acids. V lost 10 bases and J lost 1, with 7 bases in between. Germline CDR1 and CDR2: SEHNR and FQNEAQ (reference sequence). CDR3: CATYKNTEAFF. DNA for the CDR3: TGTGCCACTTACAAGAACACTGAAGCTTTCTTT.

This clonotype was seen just once. The rearrangement links TRBV20-1 to TRBJ2-6, with 9 bases fitting TRBD2. This CDR3 is built from 18 residues. The V gene's germline CDR1 is DFQATT and CDR2 SNEGSKA (reference sequence). J gave up 1 base and V 6 bases, and 13 bases lay outside the gene matches. CDR3 sequence (DNA): TGCAGTGCCTCCGAGGGGCTAGCGGGGAGATCTGGGGCCAACGTCCTGACTTTC. It encodes CSASEGLAGRSGANVLTF.